What follows are 32 T cell receptor beta chains derived from one specimen sequenced in a study of early T cells in non-severe SARS-CoV-2 infection. TCRdb analysed the 5' RACE reads with MiXCR anew, one entry per CDR3 protein. The table shows about 70,000 distinct CDR3 sequences, with about 4.9% occurring only once. Sequenced here: whole blood, sampled at baseline. The receptors come from an adult who was a healthcare worker with PCR-confirmed SARS-CoV-2 infection or an uninfected control (not recorded which). The donor label of this sample is uncertain.

The chain joins TRBV7-6 to TRBJ1-1, with D unresolved. Germline V lookup: CDR1 SGHVS, CDR2 FNYEAQ. V shed 4 bases and J shed 0 bases, with 9 bases lying between them. The CDR3 sequence is 14 residues long. For the CDR3, the DNA is TGTGCCAGCAGCTACAACAGTTTGAACACTGAAGCTTTCTTT. This translates into CASSYNSLNTEAFF.

The chain uses TRBV28 and TRBJ2-5; D unresolved. This CDR3 region has 12 residues. CDR1 MDHEN and CDR2 SYDVKM come from the germline V gene. Trimming cost V 3 bases and J 3 bases, with 5 bases left between them. CDR3 nucleotide sequence: TGTGCCAGCAGTTTTATAGAAGAGACCCAGTACTTC. It specifies CASSFIEETQYF.

The genes are TRBV12-3 or TRBV12-4 and TRBJ2-1, with 8 bases that match TRBD2. Germline trimming cut 5 bases from V and 13 bases from J; bases unmatched to any gene: 10. The CDR3 loop spans 13 amino acids. The CDR3 is CASSLAYRGGQFF. CDR3 DNA sequence: TGTGCCAGCAGTCTCGCCTACCGGGGGGGTCAGTTCTTC.

This clonotype appeared many times. CDR3 region: CASSFDSEAFF. CDR3 DNA: TGTGCCAGCAGTTTCGACAGCGAAGCTTTCTTT. This chain joins TRBV6-6 and TRBJ1-1; tentative D call: TRBD1 (5 bases). This CDR3 is 11 amino acids long. Germline V gene data show CDR1 as MNHNY and CDR2 as SVGAGI (reference sequence). Trimming cost V 4 bases and J 8 bases, with 8 bases left between them.

The table lists this clonotype with many counts. The J gene is TRBJ2-6, the V gene TRBV29-1; no definite D call. The CDR3 spans 15 residues. V dropped 6 bases and J dropped 0 bases, with 12 bases sitting between them. Germline lookup yields CDR1 SQVTM and CDR2 ANQGSEA. This CDR3 is CSVARASSGANVLTF. Here the CDR3 DNA reads TGCAGCGTCGCCCGGGCTAGCTCTGGGGCCAACGTCCTGACTTTC.

This clonotype was recorded at least ten times. This rearrangement joins TRBV5-6 to TRBJ1-1; no firm D call. The CDR3 runs 13 residues. Trimming left V 5 bases short and J 4 bases short, with 12 bases between. CDR1 SGHDT and CDR2 YYEEEE come from the germline V gene. The chain's CDR3 is CASRSRGLTEAFF. The CDR3 nucleotides read TGTGCCAGCAGGTCACGAGGGCTCACTGAAGCTTTCTTT.

This clonotype was picked up many times. This chain uses TRBV29-1 with TRBJ2-7, with 11 bases aligning to TRBD2. This CDR3 has 15 amino acids. Germline CDR1 reads SQVTM; CDR2 reads ANQGSEA. V trimming: 7 bases; J trimming: 12 bases; junction bases outside the gene matches: 20. CDR3 region: CSARTRLAGGSFVYF. The CDR3 coding sequence is TGCAGCGCTCGAACGAGGCTAGCGGGGGGATCCTTTGTGTACTTC.

This clonotype was seen at least ten times. J is TRBJ1-1 and V is TRBV19, with 7 bases identical to TRBD1. Trimming took 5 bases from V and 6 from J; bases not matched to a gene: 15. The CDR3 runs 16 residues. Per the germline V gene, CDR1 is LNHDA and CDR2 is SQIVND (reference sequence). The CDR3 sequence is CASSPSQGKAIPEAFF. CDR3 nucleotide sequence: TGTGCCAGTAGTCCATCACAGGGGAAAGCCATACCTGAAGCTTTCTTT.

In its sample, this clonotype was seen many times. The chain recombines TRBV6-2 or TRBV6-3 with TRBJ2-1; D is perhaps TRBD2 (6 bases). This CDR3 has 11 residues. Germline V CDR1 and CDR2: MNHEY, SVGEGT. V lost 7 bases and J 10 bases, leaving 11 bases between the germline ends. The CDR3 nucleotides are TGTGCCAGCAATAATGGGGGGGAGCAGTTCTTC. Its protein is CASNNGGEQFF.

This clonotype has a count of ten or more. This sequence joins TRBV4-3 and TRBJ1-1; D perhaps matches TRBD1 (5 bases). CDR1 LGHNA and CDR2 YSLEER come from the germline V gene. CDR3 length equals 14 residues. Trimming cost V 3 bases and J 9 bases, with 17 bases left between them. As DNA, the CDR3 is TGCGCCAGCAGCCAGCTAGGGGCCGCGGGGAAAGCTTTCTTT. It translates to CASSQLGAAGKAFF.

This clonotype was counted between two and nine times. This chain joins TRBV30 and TRBJ1-1, with 9 positions matching TRBD1. There are 13 residues in the CDR3. Germline CDR1 and CDR2: GTSNPN and SVGIG (reference sequence). The trim removed 3 bases at V and 4 bases at J, leaving 3 bases unmatched. DNA for the CDR3: TGTGCCTGGAGGATGGACAGGGGCACTGAAGCTTTCTTT. Encoded protein: CAWRMDRGTEAFF.

CDR3 sequence (DNA): TGTGCCAGCAGCTTATATACCCCCGAGACCCAGTACTTC. As protein: CASSLYTPETQYF. The chain couples TRBV11-2 to TRBJ2-5; D is undetermined. V lost 2 bases and J 5 bases, leaving 9 bases between the germline ends. Germline V CDR1 and CDR2: SGHAT, FQNNGV. The CDR3 consists of 13 residues.

This clonotype appeared a few times. This chain links TRBV7-9 with TRBJ2-7, with 9 bases identical to TRBD1. After removal of 6 bases from V and 2 bases from J, the junction contained 11 bases not matched to a gene. Per germline, CDR1 SEHNR and CDR2 FQNEAQ (reference sequence). The CDR3 extends over 16 amino acids. For the CDR3, the DNA is TGTGCCAGCAGGTCCTACAGGGGGCCGAAGACCTACGAGCAGTACTTC. Translated: CASRSYRGPKTYEQYF.

This clonotype came up a few times. This chain uses TRBV15 with TRBJ2-1, with D tentatively TRBD2 (6 bases). V dropped 0 bases and J dropped 7 bases, with 19 bases sitting between them. The CDR3 runs 17 residues. CDR1 and CDR2 (germline): LNHNV, YYDKDF (reference sequence). CDR3 nucleotide sequence: TGTGCCACCAGCAGAGATCTATTGACGGGGAGGAAAAATGAGCAGTTCTTC. It yields the protein CATSRDLLTGRKNEQFF.

This clonotype was detected many times. The V call is TRBV6-5, the J call TRBJ2-4, with a tentative D call TRBD2 (5 bases). V dropped 0 bases and J dropped 2 bases, with 8 bases sitting between them. The germline V gene has CDR1 MNHEY and CDR2 SVGAGI. This CDR3 contains 15 residues. The CDR3 loop reads CASSYSTKSKNIQYF. DNA for the CDR3: TGTGCCAGCAGTTACTCGACTAAGTCCAAAAACATTCAGTACTTC.

There are many counts of this clonotype. This chain joins TRBV6-5 and TRBJ1-2; D is uncertain. This CDR3 is 14 amino acids long. V was pared by 2 bases and J by 2 bases, with 9 bases between. CDR1 is MNHEY and CDR2 is SVGAGI in the germline V gene. CDR3 loop: CASSYGLTNYGYTF. The CDR3 DNA is TGTGCCAGCAGTTACGGTCTGACGAACTATGGCTACACCTTC.

Ten or more counts support this clonotype. The genes are TRBV20-1 and TRBJ1-5; no definite D call. CDR1 and CDR2 (germline): DFQATT, SNEGSKA (reference sequence). Trimming left V 6 bases short and J 3 bases short, with 12 bases between. This CDR3 has 13 amino acids. The CDR3 protein is CSATMGLNQPQHF. CDR3 bases: TGCAGTGCCACGATGGGCCTCAATCAGCCCCAGCATTTT.

At least ten counts were recorded for this clonotype. V usage is TRBV6-2 or TRBV6-3 and J usage is TRBJ2-1; perhaps TRBD2 as D (5 bases). This CDR3 region has 17 residues. Germline assignment: CDR1 MNHEY and CDR2 SVGEGT. Trimming stripped 8 bases from V and 7 bases from J, with 27 bases between. CDR3 DNA: TGTGCCAGCCGTACCGCCCAAAGGGAGTATGTAAAGAATGAGCAGTTCTTC. As protein: CASRTAQREYVKNEQFF.

The table lists this clonotype with many counts. The chain employs TRBV28 and TRBJ2-1, with a possible D match to TRBD1 (6 bases). The CDR3 has 13 amino acids. The germline gives CDR1 MDHEN, CDR2 SYDVKM. V was cut by 8 bases and J by 7 bases, with 15 bases left in between. The CDR3 DNA reads TGTGCCAGCGACTCATCAGGGGTGAATGAGCAGTTCTTC. Encoded protein: CASDSSGVNEQFF.

The rearrangement joins TRBV18 to TRBJ2-1; D possibly matches TRBD1 or TRBD2 (5 bases each). The V and J ends lost 8 bases and 0 bases respectively, with 14 bases between them. Germline loops: CDR1 KGHSH, CDR2 LQKENI. This CDR3 is 15 amino acids long. DNA of the CDR3: TGTGCCAGCCATTCCTCAGGGAGCTCCTACAATGAGCAGTTCTTC. The encoded protein is CASHSSGSSYNEQFF.

This clonotype was picked up many times. The rearrangement joins TRBV5-6 to TRBJ2-7, with 8 bases aligning to TRBD1. Germline-derived CDR1 and CDR2 are SGHDT and YYEEEE. The CDR3 totals 14 residues. Trimming took 0 bases from V and 5 from J; bases not matched to a gene: 4. In DNA form, the CDR3 reads TGTGCCAGCAGCTTGGGGACAGGGTGGAACGAGCAGTACTTC. It is translated as CASSLGTGWNEQYF.

The chain uses TRBV7-2 and TRBJ1-1; a weak D match, TRBD1 (6 bases). CDR1 and CDR2 from the germline V gene are SGHTA and FQGNSA. The ends were cut back, 3 bases at V and 5 bases at J, with 10 bases in the middle. The CDR3 runs to 13 residues. The DNA of the CDR3 is TGTGCCAGCAGCTTCGGACAGACGACTGAAGCTTTCTTT. Translated, it gives CASSFGQTTEAFF.

This clonotype has only a few counts. The V and J genes are TRBV5-1 and TRBJ2-3; tentatively, D is TRBD2 (7 bases). This CDR3 comprises 17 residues. The V end was cut by 6 bases, the J end by 0 bases, with 20 bases between. Germline V gives CDR1 SGHRS, CDR2 YFSETQ. The CDR3 loop reads CASTHGGGFPSTDTQYF. The CDR3 nucleotides are TGCGCCAGCACCCACGGCGGGGGCTTCCCTAGCACAGATACGCAGTATTTT.

This clonotype has only a few counts. This sequence joins TRBV25-1 and TRBJ1-1, with a weak D call TRBD1 (6 bases). V was clipped by 2 bases and J by 2 bases, with 21 bases between them. The CDR3 runs 18 residues. The germline V gene encodes CDR1 MGHDK and CDR2 SYGVNS. CDR3 nucleotides: TGTGCCAGCAGTGAAAACCTGGGCTTTACAGGGAGAAACACTGAAGCTTTCTTT. Translating gives CASSENLGFTGRNTEAFF. Full variable domain (outside the CDR3, taken from reference TRBV25-1 and TRBJ1-1): EADIYQTPRYLVIGTGKKITLECSQTMGHDKMYWYQQDPGMELHLIHYSYGVNSTEKGDLSSESTVSRIRTEHFPLTLESARPSHTSQYLCASSENLGFTGRNTEAFFGQGTRLTVV.

The rearrangement uses TRBV5-5 and TRBJ1-5, with a tentative D call TRBD1 (6 bases). The CDR3 runs to 15 residues. Trimming left V 3 bases short and J 3 bases short, with 13 bases between. Germline V gives CDR1 SGHKS, CDR2 YYEKEE (reference sequence). The CDR3 region is CASSSGASPNQPQHF. CDR3 nucleotides: TGTGCCAGCAGCTCAGGGGCGTCCCCCAATCAGCCCCAGCATTTT. Combining the CDR3 with reference TRBV5-5 and TRBJ1-5 gives the whole variable domain DAGVTQSPTHLIKTRGQQVTLRCSPISGHKSVSWYQQVLGQGPQFIFQYYEKEERGRGNFPDRFSARQFPNYSSELNVNALLLGDSALYLCASSSGASPNQPQHFGDGTRLSIL.

The chain joins TRBV3-1 to TRBJ2-2, with D possibly matching TRBD1 (6 bases). CDR1 is LGHDT and CDR2 is YNNKEL in the germline V gene (reference sequence). This CDR3 region has 16 residues. V was clipped by 0 bases and J by 3 bases, with 11 bases between them. The chain's CDR3 is CASSQDARGHTGELFF. CDR3 DNA: TGTGCCAGCAGCCAAGATGCCAGGGGTCACACCGGGGAGCTGTTTTTT.

The rearrangement joins TRBV4-1 to TRBJ2-7, with TRBD1 identical over 7 bases. The length of the CDR3 is 14 residues. The junction had 7 bases not matched to a gene; V was cut back by 4 bases and J by 4 bases. Germline V lookup: CDR1 MGHRA, CDR2 YSYEKL. The CDR3 loop is CASSRGQEKYEQYF. The CDR3 bases are TGCGCCAGCAGCCGCGGACAGGAGAAGTACGAGCAGTACTTC.

This sequence joins TRBV4-1 and TRBJ1-4; D uncertain. V shed 7 bases and J shed 3 bases, with 9 bases lying between them. Germline V gene data show CDR1 as MGHRA and CDR2 as YSYEKL. CDR3 length equals 13 residues. The CDR3 loop is CASTVQANEKLFF. The CDR3 nucleotides read TGCGCCAGCACGGTGCAGGCTAATGAAAAACTGTTTTTT.

This clonotype came up a few times. The chain recombines TRBV7-8 with TRBJ1-2; D is uncertain. This CDR3 has 14 residues. V gave up 4 bases and J gave up 3 bases, with 12 bases separating them. CDR1 and CDR2 from the germline V gene are SGHVS and FQNEAQ. CDR3 nucleotides: TGTGCCAGCAGCTCGGCATCCCGCCACTATGGCTACACCTTC. It is translated as CASSSASRHYGYTF.

The CDR3 is CASSRTGGYTGELFF. CDR3 DNA: TGTGCCAGCAGTCGGACAGGGGGCTACACCGGGGAGCTGTTTTTT. V usage is TRBV28 and J usage is TRBJ2-2; TRBD1 agrees at 11 bases. Germline V CDR1 and CDR2: MDHEN, SYDVKM. Trimming took 5 bases from V and 3 from J; bases not matched to a gene: 2. The CDR3 loop spans 15 amino acids.

This clonotype has a count of ten or more. The chain is built from TRBV6-6 and TRBJ1-2; D is perhaps TRBD1 (5 bases). Per the germline V gene, CDR1 is MNHNY and CDR2 is SVGAGI (reference sequence). The CDR3 has 13 residues. Trimming pared 10 bases from V and 5 bases from J, leaving 17 bases between. The DNA for the CDR3 is TGTGCCACCAATGCGCAGGGCCCATATGGCTACACCTTC. Protein: CATNAQGPYGYTF.

This clonotype appeared once. The chain links TRBV4-3 to TRBJ2-7; 12 bases are a match to TRBD2. V shed 2 bases, J shed 4 bases, and the junction held 6 bases outside the gene matches. The CDR3 covers 16 residues. CDR1 is LGHNA, CDR2 YSLEER, per germline. CDR3 loop: CASSQLLAGGLYEQYF. The CDR3 nucleotides read TGCGCCAGCAGCCAATTACTAGCGGGGGGCTTATACGAGCAGTACTTC.